This T cell receptor beta chain was sequenced in a study of shared clonotypes between healthy human individuals. V gave up 4 bases and J gave up 0 bases, with 8 bases separating them. Germline values: CDR1 SGHAT, CDR2 FQNNGV. This CDR3 contains 14 residues. Several immunoSEQ plates received, in even portions, the genomic DNA of each subset. The data were produced by immunoSEQ multiplex PCR, yet TCRdb's version contains in-frame clones alone and is incomplete. The profile covers roughly 2.2 million clones, with around 90% appearing a single time and 0.3% to 0.4% taken by the ten largest. Material: naive CD4+ T cells from PBMCs. This sample's subset: CD45RA+ positively selected. The gene calls are TRBV11-2 and TRBJ2-3; the D gene is possibly TRBD2 (6 bases). This sequence was found in a man younger than 30 in good health. Some clones in this sample may be carry-over from other donors' samples. The chain's CDR3 is CASSSRGSTDTQYF. CDR3 DNA: TGTGCCAGCAGCTCCCGGGGGAGCACAGATACGCAGTATTTT.